This T cell receptor (beta chain) was identified in a study of breast tumors, draining lymph nodes, adjacent tissues. This clonotype was seen ten or more times. What it recognizes is unknown. TCRdb processed the multiplex PCR reads anew with MiXCR; each CDR3 protein has one entry. In the table there are fewer than 30,000 distinct CDR3 sequences, almost 70% of which are singletons. Per germline, CDR1 LGHDT and CDR2 YNNKEL (reference sequence). Deletions cut 1 base from V and 6 bases from J, with 4 bases between. The CDR3 spans 12 residues. General study results and limits: The data were judged consistent with most tumor T cells coming from lymph node and expanding in tumor. The lymph node origin of tumor T cells was framed as consistent with a hypothesis, not demonstrated. Tumors had less TCR diversity than lymph nodes, more than nontumor tissue. Luminal-like breast cancer showed significantly greater tumor-nontumor repertoire similarity than basal-like breast cancer did.

The sequenced sample was tumor-adjacent breast tissue. The receptor was derived from a female donor with breast cancer. Some clones in this sample may be carry-over from other donors' samples. The chain is built from TRBV3-1 and TRBJ1-5; D is ambiguous. CDR3 residues: CASSQGRQPQHF. The CDR3 nucleotides read TGTGCCAGCAGCCAAGGTCGTCAGCCCCAGCATTTT.